This TCR beta chain was identified in a study of T cell responses to AZD1222 COVID-19 vaccine. Germline loops: CDR1 SQVTM, CDR2 ANQGSEA. The CDR3 has 16 residues. V lost 0 bases, J lost 0 bases, and 6 bases stayed unmatched. About this clone: Its antigen is still unknown.

Findings of the study overall: Two doses of AZD1222 preceded a rise in Spike-specific TCR breadth and depth.

Measured with immunoSEQ multiplex PCR; TCRdb has only the in-frame clones, and not every one. The sample shows fewer than 110,000 clones, roughly 87% of them seen only once. This TCR was recovered from an adult in good health. V is TRBV29-1 and J is TRBJ2-3; 7 positions match TRBD1. Sequences were derived from peripheral blood, sampled on day 0 of AZD1222 vaccination. This CDR3 is CSVEDPGTDSTDTQYF. For the CDR3, the DNA is TGCAGCGTTGAAGATCCCGGGACAGATAGCACAGATACGCAGTATTTT.